One sample yielded the 27 T cell receptor beta chains listed below, sequenced in a study of blood T cell repertoires in COVID-19. Profiled with immunoSEQ multiplex PCR; TCRdb holds only in-frame clones, not every one. The sample yields a few hundred thousand clones, more than 85% seen once. Sequenced material: peripheral blood. The receptors were gathered from a man aged 40-49 years with active or convalescent COVID-19.

This chain connects TRBV7-2 to TRBJ2-7; 9 bases map to TRBD1. The CDR3 sequence is 16 residues long. The V segment lost 1 base and the J segment 2 bases; nucleotides outside the gene matches: 6. The germline CDR1 and CDR2 sequences are SGHTA and FQGNSA. The CDR3 is CASSLVSGQGTYEQYF. The DNA for the CDR3 is TGTGCCAGCAGCTTAGTGTCGGGACAGGGTACCTACGAGCAGTACTTC.

The rearrangement links TRBV7-2 to TRBJ2-5, with TRBD2 matching over 8 bases. The CDR3 has 16 residues. CDR1 SGHTA and CDR2 FQGNSA come from the germline V gene. V lost 1 base to trimming and J lost 4 bases; unmatched junction nucleotides: 8. The CDR3 DNA sequence: TGTGCCAGCAGCTTAGTCGGGGGGGGATCGGGAGAGACCCAGTACTTC. This sequence encodes CASSLVGGGSGETQYF.

This chain links TRBV29-1 with TRBJ2-3, with a possible D match to TRBD2 (6 bases). Germline lookup yields CDR1 SQVTM and CDR2 ANQGSEA. CDR3 size: 15 residues. Trimming removed 5 bases from V and 1 base from J, with 16 bases in between. CDR3 loop: CSVPISGRGTDTQYF. The CDR3 DNA reads as TGCAGCGTTCCCATTAGCGGTCGGGGCACAGATACGCAGTATTTT.

V and J are TRBV18 and TRBJ1-1, with TRBD1 identical over 10 bases. Germline loops: CDR1 KGHSH, CDR2 LQKENI. V shed 1 base and J 7 bases; nucleotides not matched to a gene: 6. CDR3 length: 15 amino acids. This CDR3 is CASSPQYGQGDEAFF. The CDR3 coding sequence is TGTGCCAGCTCACCACAATACGGACAGGGGGATGAAGCTTTCTTT.

The V gene is TRBV27, the J gene TRBJ1-1; no firm D call. Germline V gene sequence: CDR1 MNHEY, CDR2 SMNVEV (reference sequence). The V gene lost 4 bases and the J gene lost 0 bases, with 6 bases spanning the gap. The CDR3 spans 13 residues. CDR3 nucleotides: TGTGCCAGCAGTTATACGGTGAACACTGAAGCTTTCTTT. Its translation: CASSYTVNTEAFF.

This clone was picked up one time. The chain joins TRBV29-1 to TRBJ2-6, with TRBD1 identical over 8 bases. V dropped 5 bases and J dropped 1; count of bases not matched to a gene: 4. The CDR3 covers 15 residues. Germline V gene data show CDR1 as SQVTM and CDR2 as ANQGSEA. The CDR3 loop is CSVTGGESGANVLTF. CDR3 in DNA: TGCAGCGTTACAGGGGGTGAATCTGGGGCCAACGTCCTGACTTTC. Full variable domain (missing parts from reference TRBV29-1 and TRBJ2-6): SAVISQKPSRDICQRGTSLTIQCQVDSQVTMMFWYRQQPGQSLTLIATANQGSEATYESGFVIDKFPISRPNLTFSTLTVSNMSPEDSSIYLCSVTGGESGANVLTFGAGSRLTVL.

The sample holds one count of this clone. The J gene is TRBJ1-1, the V gene TRBV28; D gene ambiguous. Germline CDR1 MDHEN, CDR2 SYDVKM. The CDR3 has 13 amino acids. Trimming took 6 bases from V and 11 from J, leaving 19 bases between them. Written as DNA, the CDR3 is TGTGCCAGCAGCCCCGCCCTCGATTCAGCGGCTTTCTTT. Residues: CASSPALDSAAFF. Complete variable domain (other parts from reference TRBV28 and TRBJ1-1): DVKVTQSSRYLVKRTGEKVFLECVQDMDHENMFWYRQDPGLGLRLIYFSYDVKMKEKGDIPEGYSVSREKKERFSLILESASTNQTSMYLCASSPALDSAAFFGQGTRLTVV.

V is TRBV28 and J is TRBJ1-5, with no clear D. This CDR3 contains 12 residues. V lost 6 bases, J lost 5 bases, and 8 bases lay in between. Germline CDR1 is MDHEN and CDR2 is SYDVKM. Here the CDR3 reads CASSLPDQPQHF. The CDR3, as DNA: TGTGCCAGCAGCCTCCCGGATCAGCCCCAGCATTTT.

The gene calls are TRBV11-2 and TRBJ2-6; a weak D match, TRBD2 (5 bases). The V gene's germline CDR1 is SGHAT and CDR2 FQNNGV. This CDR3 has 14 residues. V was clipped by 6 bases and J by 2 bases, with 8 bases between them. Written as DNA, the CDR3 is TGTGCCAGCAGGGGAGCGGCTGGGGCCAACGTCCTGACTTTC. It encodes CASRGAAGANVLTF. The full variable domain, its missing parts supplied by reference TRBV11-2 and TRBJ2-6, is EAGVAQSPRYKIIEKRQSVAFWCNPISGHATLYWYQQILGQGPKLLIQFQNNGVVDDSQLPKDRFSAERLKGVDSTLKIQPAKLEDSAVYLCASRGAAGANVLTFGAGSRLTVL.

This clone was seen a few times. This chain uses TRBV10-1 with TRBJ2-2; possibly TRBD1 for D (6 bases). The V gene lost 8 bases and the J gene lost 9 bases, with 22 bases spanning the gap. The CDR3 sequence is 15 residues long. CDR1 is WNHNN, CDR2 SYGVQD, per germline (reference sequence). For the CDR3, the DNA is TGCGCCAGCGGCCGCGGACAGTCTGAACACCGGGAGCTGTTTTTT. It is translated as CASGRGQSEHRELFF.

The sample holds one count of this clone. This rearrangement joins TRBV6-5 to TRBJ1-1, with 10 bases matching TRBD1. With V trimmed by 2 bases and J by 4 bases, 4 bases remained unmatched. CDR1 and CDR2 (germline): MNHEY, SVGAGI. The CDR3 totals 15 residues. Written as DNA, the CDR3 is TGTGCCAGCAGTTACAGGGGACAGGGGATCACTGAAGCTTTCTTT. Translation gives CASSYRGQGITEAFF.

V and J are TRBV2 and TRBJ1-5; D not resolved. V dropped 2 bases and J dropped 1 base, with 9 bases sitting between them. Germline CDR1 is SNHLY and CDR2 is FYNNEI. The CDR3 is 15 residues long. Written as DNA, the CDR3 is TGTGCCAGCAGTGAAATAGGGAGGAGCAATCAGCCCCAGCATTTT. Translation: CASSEIGRSNQPQHF.

This clone was found a few times. The V call is TRBV21-1, the J call TRBJ2-7; TRBD2 was called by the table and not checked on the DNA. TRBV21-1 is a documented pseudogene. The CDR3 sequence is 11 residues long. The CDR3 sequence is CASSKLSEQYF. The CDR3 bases are TGTGCCAGCAGCAAACTCTCCGAGCAGTACTTC.

V is TRBV6-4 and J is TRBJ1-3, with 7 bases fitting TRBD1. This CDR3 has 16 residues. CDR1 and CDR2 (germline): MRHNA, SNTAGT. Trimming removed 7 bases from V and 0 bases from J; junction bases left unmatched: 9. The DNA of the CDR3 is TGTGCCAGCAACCACCCGGGACAGACCTCTGGAAACACCATATATTTT. Residues: CASNHPGQTSGNTIYF.

This chain links TRBV2 with TRBJ1-6; 8 nucleotides line up with TRBD1. This CDR3 contains 15 residues. CDR1 and CDR2 (germline): SNHLY, FYNNEI. Unmatched junction bases numbered 6, after V lost 6 bases and J lost 5 bases. This CDR3 is CASSATGVNNSPLHF. CDR3 nucleotides: TGTGCCAGCAGCGCGACAGGGGTAAATAATTCACCCCTCCACTTT.

The chain links TRBV4-1 to TRBJ2-3; a weak D match, TRBD2 (6 bases). With 4 bases removed from V and 1 base from J, the gap between germline ends came to 9 bases. This CDR3 spans 14 amino acids. The V gene's germline CDR1 is MGHRA and CDR2 YSYEKL. CDR3 coding DNA: TGCGCCAGCAGCCGGGGACTTGGCACAGATACGCAGTATTTT. Its protein is CASSRGLGTDTQYF.

The chain couples TRBV19 to TRBJ2-2, with D perhaps matching TRBD1 (6 bases). The V end lost 6 bases, the J end lost 0 bases, and 14 bases lay between the germline ends. The CDR3 runs 16 residues. The germline V gene has CDR1 LNHDA and CDR2 SQIVND (reference sequence). CDR3 bases: TGTGCCAGTAGCAAGACAGGAGGACCGAACACCGGGGAGCTGTTTTTT. This translates into CASSKTGGPNTGELFF.

The chain is built from TRBV28 and TRBJ1-2; D is unclear. Germline CDR1 is MDHEN and CDR2 is SYDVKM. The V end lost 7 bases, the J end lost 3 bases, and 18 bases lay between the germline ends. This CDR3 spans 15 amino acids. The CDR3 sequence is CASTSSGGLHYGYTF. CDR3 bases: TGTGCCAGCACCTCCTCGGGCGGGTTACACTATGGCTACACCTTC.

This chain uses TRBV5-6 with TRBJ1-2; TRBD1 matches 7 bases. Germline V gene lookup returns CDR1 SGHDT and CDR2 YYEEEE. The CDR3 runs to 17 residues. After removal of 5 bases from V and 8 bases from J, the junction contained 21 bases not matched to a gene. CDR3 coding DNA: TGTGCCAGCAGTCGTTTTCCCCCCGACAGGGATGGGAAGGGCTACACCTTC. As protein: CASSRFPPDRDGKGYTF.

A note on this clone: Distinct nucleotide sequences in the sample also encode this CDR3. The genes are TRBV30 and TRBJ1-1; D not certain. Germline assignment: CDR1 GTSNPN and CDR2 SVGIG (reference sequence). V shed 0 bases and J shed 1 base, with 6 bases lying between them. CDR3 length equals 13 residues. Here the CDR3 DNA reads TGTGCCTGGAGTGTCGGAGGGAACACTGAAGCTTTCTTT. It yields the protein CAWSVGGNTEAFF. The full variable domain, completed using reference TRBV30 and TRBJ1-1, is SQTIHQWPATLVQPVGSPLSLECTVEGTSNPNLYWYRQAAGRGLQLLFYSVGIGQISSEVPQNLSASRPQDRQFILSSKKLLLSDSGFYLCAWSVGGNTEAFFGQGTRLTVV.

The chain links TRBV2 to TRBJ1-5; the D gene is possibly TRBD1 (5 bases). The CDR3 covers 14 residues. The ends were cut back, 6 bases at V and 0 bases at J, with 9 bases in the middle. Per germline, CDR1 SNHLY and CDR2 FYNNEI. The chain's CDR3 is CASSRQHSNQPQHF. The CDR3, as DNA: TGTGCCAGCAGCCGACAGCATAGCAATCAGCCCCAGCATTTT.

This chain joins TRBV2 and TRBJ1-1, with D possibly matching TRBD1 (6 bases). V lost 4 bases and J 3 bases, leaving 12 bases between the germline ends. The germline V gene encodes CDR1 SNHLY and CDR2 FYNNEI. This CDR3 spans 14 amino acids. CDR3: CASSGYRADTEAFF. The CDR3 DNA is TGTGCCAGCAGTGGATACAGGGCTGACACTGAAGCTTTCTTT.

V and J are TRBV5-4 and TRBJ2-5; D unresolved. Trimming removed 3 bases at V and 7 bases at J, with 7 bases between. In germline, CDR1 is SGHNT, CDR2 YYREEE (reference sequence). This CDR3 contains 11 residues. The CDR3, as DNA: TGTGCCAGCAGCTCTGTCGGGACCCAGTACTTC. Translating it yields CASSSVGTQYF.

The chain recombines TRBV6-5 with TRBJ2-6; D is unclear. Germline CDR1 MNHEY, CDR2 SVGAGI. The V end lost 6 bases, the J end lost 1 base, and 7 bases lay between the germline ends. The CDR3 covers 14 residues. CDR3 residues: CASSIGSGANVLTF. The CDR3 DNA is TGTGCCAGCAGCATCGGGTCTGGGGCCAACGTCCTGACTTTC.

The table lists this clone with a count of one. The chain links TRBV27 to TRBJ1-6; 7 nucleotides line up with TRBD1. Germline V gene sequence: CDR1 MNHEY, CDR2 SMNVEV (reference sequence). This CDR3 has 17 amino acids. Trimming at V came to 3 bases and at J to 0 bases, leaving 5 bases not matched to a gene. DNA of the CDR3: TGTGCCAGCAGTTTGTCGGGACAGCGCTCCTATAATTCACCCCTCCACTTT. It specifies CASSLSGQRSYNSPLHF.

The chain recombines TRBV11-2 with TRBJ2-3; weak D call: TRBD2 (5 bases). Germline CDR1 is SGHAT and CDR2 is FQNNGV. V lost 5 bases and J lost 4, with 19 bases in between. CDR3 length equals 16 residues. The CDR3 protein is CASSQEGSRGPDTQYF. The CDR3 DNA follows: TGTGCCAGCAGCCAAGAGGGTTCCCGTGGCCCAGATACGCAGTATTTT.

J is TRBJ1-1 and V is TRBV6-6; D ambiguous. Germline-derived CDR1 and CDR2 are MNHNY and SVGAGI (reference sequence). This CDR3 has 12 amino acids. The ends were cut back, 2 bases at V and 11 bases at J, with 12 bases in the middle. The CDR3 here is CASSYVNTNAFF. DNA of the CDR3: TGTGCCAGCAGTTACGTCAACACGAATGCTTTCTTT.